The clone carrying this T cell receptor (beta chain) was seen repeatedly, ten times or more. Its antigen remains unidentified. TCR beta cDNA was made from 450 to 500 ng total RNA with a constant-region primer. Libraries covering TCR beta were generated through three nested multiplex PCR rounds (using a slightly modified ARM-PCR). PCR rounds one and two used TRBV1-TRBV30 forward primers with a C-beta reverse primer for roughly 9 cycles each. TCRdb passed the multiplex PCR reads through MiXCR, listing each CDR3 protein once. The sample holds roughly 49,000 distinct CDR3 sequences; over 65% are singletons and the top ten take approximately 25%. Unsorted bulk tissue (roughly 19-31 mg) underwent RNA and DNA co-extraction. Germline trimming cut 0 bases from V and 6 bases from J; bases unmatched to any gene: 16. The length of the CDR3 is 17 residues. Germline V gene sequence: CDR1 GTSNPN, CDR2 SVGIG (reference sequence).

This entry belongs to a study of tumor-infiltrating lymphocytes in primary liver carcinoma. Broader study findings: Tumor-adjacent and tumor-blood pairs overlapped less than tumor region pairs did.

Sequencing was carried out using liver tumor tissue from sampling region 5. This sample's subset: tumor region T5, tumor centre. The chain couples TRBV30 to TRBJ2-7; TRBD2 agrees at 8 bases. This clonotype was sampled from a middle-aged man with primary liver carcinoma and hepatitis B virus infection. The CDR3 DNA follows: TGTGCCTGGAGTGTAATACACGCGGGGGGCTACTACGGCGAGCAGTACTTC. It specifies CAWSVIHAGGYYGEQYF.